This T cell receptor (beta chain) was profiled in a study of post-analysis software for immune sequencing data. Overall study context: The disease courses covered relapsing-remitting, secondary progressive and progressive-relapsing multiple sclerosis. Notes on the study in general: Significantly lower normalized Chao1 diversity was found in patients with multiple sclerosis relative to controls. Samples prepared in the same batch strongly co-clustered by F measure.

Regarding this clonotype: Its antigen is not known.

The TCR beta cDNA libraries carried unique molecular identifiers. The source material, roughly 0.85 to 10 million T cells, gave rise to about 500,000 cDNA molecules. TCRdb redid the calling of the PCR reads with MiXCR, one entry per CDR3 protein. The profile shows roughly 430,000 distinct CDR3 sequences, 39% of them singletons. The source of this sequence is a girl aged 2 to 9 with multiple sclerosis. What was sequenced was blood.

CDR3 in amino acids: CASSQAGTSRHEQYF. The CDR3 DNA is TGTGCCAGCAGCCAAGCCGGGACTAGTCGCCACGAGCAGTACTTC. The V call is TRBV4-2, the J call TRBJ2-4; 8 bases align to TRBD2. The assigned J gene may be wrong: the sequence end matches TRBJ2-7 better. The CDR3 runs to 15 residues. Germline V CDR1 and CDR2: LGHNA, YNFKEQ.